This TCR beta chain was recovered during a study of vaccination effects on CD4 cells after COVID-19. Only in-frame clones appear in the TCRdb table, and some are missing; sequencing was by immunoSEQ multiplex PCR. The data show 50,000 to 60,000 clones, 55% to 75% seen once. As regards this clone: What it recognizes is unknown. One junction end does not reproduce the germline sequence, and a read error may be involved.

General study points: Long after vaccination, the clones induced by infection and by vaccine shrank markedly in size. Convalescent patients were few in the study, and early post-infection timepoints were absent. Nearly all vaccine-induced clones in healthy recipients recognized only SARS-CoV-2.

ViraFEST expansion of antigen-specific CD4+ T cells with viral peptide pools preceded sequencing. Scientists isolated CD4+ T cells after an approximately 10-day culture period ended. Each vaccine recipient was nucleocapsid antibody negative and had no prior SARS-CoV-2 infection. Each well held 2 million to 2.5 million PBMC cultured with around 10 ug/ml peptides and 8 to 10 IU/ml IL-2. Per the germline V gene, CDR1 is LNHDA and CDR2 is SQIVND (reference sequence). The CDR3 contains 12 residues. The origin of this receptor is a human donor who received a COVID-19 vaccine. Sequenced here: CD4+ T cells from PBMCs cultured with SARS-CoV-2 spike peptides, sampled before COVID-19 vaccination. This chain joins TRBV19 and TRBJ1-1, with D possibly being TRBD1 (6 bases). The CDR3 protein is CASSIVRGAARF. The CDR3 DNA reads TGTGCCAGTAGTATAGTCCGGGGGGCCGCCCGCTTT.